These 28 T cell receptor beta chains were sequenced from one sample in a study of cytomegalovirus exposure and HLA in healthy donors. PCR amplification relied on 60 Vbeta primers (plus 13 Jbeta primers). Data came from immunoSEQ multiplex PCR; TCRdb stores just in-frame clones and leaves some out. The sample totals some 200,000 clones; its top ten clones hold around 0.79%. The source material was PBMCs. All receptors derive from a woman between 18 and 29 years old in good health and CMV-seropositive.

The chain links TRBV19 to TRBJ1-5; no reliable D call. V shed 4 bases and J shed 5 bases, with 12 bases lying between them. This CDR3 is 14 amino acids long. Germline V gene data show CDR1 as LNHDA and CDR2 as SQIVND (reference sequence). The CDR3 is CASSRRSGYQPQHF. Here the CDR3 DNA reads TGTGCCAGTAGTAGGCGCAGCGGGTATCAGCCCCAGCATTTT.

This chain joins TRBV7-8 and TRBJ1-4, with D unresolved. Trimming left V 5 bases short and J 13 bases short, with 26 bases between. Germline-derived CDR1 and CDR2 are SGHVS and FQNEAQ. The CDR3 loop spans 16 amino acids. The CDR3 region is CASSPSVDGGWFGLFF. For the CDR3, the DNA is TGTGCCAGCAGCCCCTCTGTTGACGGAGGTTGGTTCGGACTGTTTTTT.

The J gene is TRBJ1-2, the V gene TRBV7-9, with TRBD1 identical over 12 bases. The CDR3 covers 15 residues. The J segment lost 7 bases and the V segment lost 0 bases, leaving 3 bases of the junction unmatched. The germline V gene has CDR1 SEHNR and CDR2 FQNEAQ (reference sequence). In nucleotides, the CDR3 is TGTGCCAGCAGCTTAGCGGGACAGGGGGCGTTTGGCTACACCTTC. Protein product: CASSLAGQGAFGYTF.

The J gene is TRBJ2-2, the V gene TRBV7-9; D gene ambiguous. The CDR3 extends over 14 amino acids. Germline V gene data show CDR1 as SEHNR and CDR2 as FQNEAQ (reference sequence). The germline V and J ends were trimmed by 1 base and 1 base, with 4 bases remaining between them. CDR3 sequence reads: CASSLGRNTGELFF. The CDR3 DNA reads as TGTGCCAGCAGCTTAGGTCGGAACACCGGGGAGCTGTTTTTT.

This chain uses TRBV4-1 with TRBJ2-1; D possibly corresponds to TRBD1 (6 bases). CDR3 size: 14 residues. Germline CDR1 reads MGHRA; CDR2 reads YSYEKL. V gave up 3 bases and J gave up 5 bases, with 11 bases separating them. This CDR3 reads CASSQMDRNNEQFF. The CDR3 DNA reads TGCGCCAGCAGCCAGATGGACAGAAACAATGAGCAGTTCTTC.

This rearrangement joins TRBV5-4 to TRBJ2-5; D perhaps matches TRBD2 (5 bases). CDR1 is SGHNT and CDR2 is YYREEE in the germline V gene (reference sequence). Trimming removed 3 bases from V and 3 bases from J, with 9 bases in between. The CDR3 covers 13 residues. As DNA, the CDR3 is TGTGCCAGCAGCTCCGGACTGGAAGAGACCCAGTACTTC. Protein product: CASSSGLEETQYF.

This chain uses TRBV29-1 with TRBJ1-2; 10 bases are a match to TRBD1. With V trimmed by 0 bases and J by 8 bases, 9 bases remained unmatched. Germline CDR1 is SQVTM and CDR2 is ANQGSEA. The CDR3 contains 15 residues. CDR3 bases: TGCAGCGTTGAAGATCAGGGGACAGGGGAGGGCGGCTACACCTTC. Amino acids: CSVEDQGTGEGGYTF.

The chain is built from TRBV5-1 and TRBJ1-4; the D is unclear. The CDR3 consists of 18 residues. Germline-derived CDR1 and CDR2 are SGHRS and YFSETQ. The V end was cut by 0 bases, the J end by 8 bases, with 23 bases between. Written as DNA, the CDR3 is TGCGCCAGCAGCTTGGCCGTCCCTGGGAGAACTTCGGGGGAAAAACTGTTTTTT. This gives the protein CASSLAVPGRTSGEKLFF.

The DNA of the CDR3 is TGTGCCAGCAGCTTAACTAGCGGGTTCTACAATGAGCAGTTCTTC. It yields the protein CASSLTSGFYNEQFF. The chain joins TRBV6-4 to TRBJ2-1, with 9 nucleotides matching TRBD2. Germline assignment: CDR1 MRHNA and CDR2 SNTAGT. After removal of 6 bases from V and 3 bases from J, the junction contained 6 bases not matched to a gene. This CDR3 spans 15 amino acids.

The CDR3 nucleotides are TGTGCCAGCAGTGGTCAGGGGCTGGGTTCACCCCTCCACTTT. Translating it yields CASSGQGLGSPLHF. The V call is TRBV6-1, the J call TRBJ1-6; a possible D gene is TRBD1 (6 bases). V shed 4 bases and J shed 9 bases, with 13 bases lying between them. Germline CDR1 and CDR2: MNHNS and SASEGT. The CDR3 runs to 14 residues.

The rearrangement uses TRBV5-1 and TRBJ1-3, with 9 bases aligning to TRBD1. Germline loops: CDR1 SGHRS, CDR2 YFSETQ. This CDR3 contains 16 residues. The V and J ends lost 3 bases and 4 bases, in that order; junction bases with no gene match: 8. The CDR3 reads CASSSGQGFSGNTIYF. CDR3 bases: TGCGCCAGCAGCTCGGGACAGGGTTTTTCCGGAAACACCATATATTTT.

This sequence joins TRBV19 and TRBJ2-2; tentatively, D is TRBD2 (5 bases). CDR3 size: 14 residues. Germline V CDR1 and CDR2: LNHDA, SQIVND (reference sequence). V was pared by 5 bases and J by 1 base, with 8 bases between. CDR3 in DNA: TGTGCCAGTAGTTTTCGGGAGAACACCGGGGAGCTGTTTTTT. Amino acid sequence: CASSFRENTGELFF.

This rearrangement joins TRBV10-3 to TRBJ2-5; 7 bases are a match to TRBD1. V was clipped by 2 bases and J by 0 bases; unmatched bases: 3. Germline CDR1 and CDR2: ENHRY and SYGVKD. The CDR3 is made up of 15 amino acids. The CDR3 DNA is TGTGCCATCAGTGAGGGAGACAGGGACCAAGAGACCCAGTACTTC. Translated, it gives CAISEGDRDQETQYF.

The genes are TRBV5-1 and TRBJ2-3; D may be TRBD2 (6 bases). The ends were cut back, 7 bases at V and 6 bases at J, with 15 bases in the middle. This CDR3 has 13 amino acids. Germline CDR1 is SGHRS and CDR2 is YFSETQ. CDR3 loop: CASGPAGGDTQYF. As DNA, the CDR3 is TGCGCCAGCGGACCCGCTGGGGGGGATACGCAGTATTTT.

V usage is TRBV6-5 and J usage is TRBJ1-2; D is perhaps TRBD1 (6 bases). Trimming took off 8 bases at V and 5 bases at J, with 21 bases between the two ends. Germline CDR1 reads MNHEY; CDR2 reads SVGAGI. This CDR3 is 15 amino acids long. The CDR3 sequence: CASQSGGRGPYGYTF. CDR3 sequence (DNA): TGTGCCAGCCAGTCGGGGGGCAGGGGCCCTTATGGCTACACCTTC.

The chain has TRBV4-1 and TRBJ2-1; 8 bases match TRBD1. Germline values: CDR1 MGHRA, CDR2 YSYEKL. The CDR3 loop spans 14 amino acids. J gave up 7 bases and V 6 bases, and 8 bases lay outside the gene matches. The DNA for the CDR3 is TGCGCCAGCAGGCGCCCAGGGGACAGGAATGAGCAGTTCTTC. This sequence encodes CASRRPGDRNEQFF.

This rearrangement joins TRBV4-1 to TRBJ1-2, with D perhaps matching TRBD1 (6 bases). V dropped 1 base and J dropped 1 base, with 13 bases sitting between them. Germline CDR1 reads MGHRA; CDR2 reads YSYEKL. The CDR3 loop spans 16 amino acids. CDR3 loop: CASSQGVGGDNYGYTF. The CDR3 coding sequence is TGCGCCAGCAGCCAAGGAGTAGGGGGGGATAACTATGGCTACACCTTC.

The rearrangement links TRBV5-1 to TRBJ1-4, with TRBD1 matching 12 bases. V shed 0 bases, J shed 8 bases, and the junction held 14 bases outside the gene matches. CDR1 and CDR2 (germline): SGHRS, YFSETQ. There are 19 residues in the CDR3. DNA for the CDR3: TGCGCCAGCAGCTTGGAGGGCCCGGGGACAGGGGGCGATGGGGAAAAACTGTTTTTT. Translation: CASSLEGPGTGGDGEKLFF.

The rearrangement links TRBV5-6 to TRBJ2-7; perhaps TRBD1 as D (6 bases). The CDR3 covers 14 residues. Trimming took 4 bases from V and 1 from J, leaving 12 bases between them. In germline, CDR1 is SGHDT, CDR2 YYEEEE. CDR3 loop: CASSTPGVSYEQYF. DNA for the CDR3: TGTGCCAGCAGCACCCCAGGGGTTTCCTACGAGCAGTACTTC.

The J gene is TRBJ1-2, the V gene TRBV11-2; D remains ambiguous. Trimming shortened V by 3 bases and J by 3 bases, and 5 bases separated the two germline ends. The CDR3 consists of 12 residues. In germline, CDR1 is SGHAT, CDR2 FQNNGV. The CDR3 sequence is CASSFSDYGYTF. In DNA, the CDR3 is TGTGCCAGCAGCTTTTCGGACTATGGCTACACCTTC.

This chain links TRBV5-4 with TRBJ2-3; TRBD2 aligns across 7 bases. The CDR3 is 14 amino acids. V shed 1 base and J 1 base; nucleotides not matched to a gene: 0. Germline V gives CDR1 SGHNT, CDR2 YYREEE (reference sequence). This CDR3 is CASSLRGGTDTQYF. CDR3 coding DNA: TGTGCCAGCAGCTTGCGGGGGGGCACAGATACGCAGTATTTT.

V usage is TRBV5-1 and J usage is TRBJ2-2; D might be TRBD1 (6 bases). Germline CDR1 and CDR2: SGHRS and YFSETQ. Trimming removed 1 base from V and 3 bases from J, with 19 bases in between. This CDR3 has 18 residues. The CDR3 bases are TGCGCCAGCAGCTTGCCTATTAACCGGGACATCTACACCGGGGAGCTGTTTTTT. This translates into CASSLPINRDIYTGELFF.

V and J are TRBV19 and TRBJ1-2, with D perhaps matching TRBD1 (5 bases). Germline assignment: CDR1 LNHDA and CDR2 SQIVND (reference sequence). With 1 base removed from V and 6 bases from J, the gap between germline ends came to 9 bases. The CDR3 contains 13 residues. CDR3 bases: TGTGCCAGTAGTATAGGACTAGGGGATGGCTACACCTTC. Translating gives CASSIGLGDGYTF.

The V and J genes are TRBV6-1 and TRBJ2-1, with D possibly TRBD2 on 6 matching bases. Trimming removed 4 bases at V and 6 bases at J, with 16 bases between. The germline V gene has CDR1 MNHNS and CDR2 SASEGT. The CDR3 consists of 15 residues. CDR3: CASSATGDGGNEQFF. CDR3 nucleotide sequence: TGTGCCAGCAGTGCCACGGGAGACGGGGGCAATGAGCAGTTCTTC.

The chain combines TRBV4-3 with TRBJ1-3; no clear D gene. Germline V CDR1 and CDR2: LGHNA, YSLEER. The CDR3 extends over 15 amino acids. Trimming removed 4 bases at V and 1 base at J, with 11 bases between. The CDR3 DNA reads TGCGCCAGCAGCCGGAGCGACGGTTCTGGAAACACCATATATTTT. This encodes CASSRSDGSGNTIYF.

The chain uses TRBV2 and TRBJ2-3; 8 nucleotides match TRBD1. The CDR3 loop spans 13 amino acids. Germline-derived CDR1 and CDR2 are SNHLY and FYNNEI. With V trimmed by 4 bases and J by 6 bases, 3 bases remained unmatched. CDR3 bases: TGTGCCAGCAGTGTTGACAGGGGTGATACGCAGTATTTT. Residues: CASSVDRGDTQYF.

The chain joins TRBV4-1 to TRBJ2-1, with 10 bases matching TRBD2. The length of the CDR3 is 18 residues. Germline CDR1 reads MGHRA; CDR2 reads YSYEKL. The ends lost 1 base at V and 8 bases at J; junction bases unmatched: 14. CDR3 sequence (DNA): TGCGCCAGCAGCCAAGTAGCTAGAACTAGCGGGATAACTGATGAGCAGTTCTTC. This encodes CASSQVARTSGITDEQFF.

This chain links TRBV4-2 with TRBJ2-7; D may be TRBD2 (5 bases). CDR1 and CDR2 from the germline V gene are LGHNA and YNFKEQ. The CDR3 is 13 residues long. Trimming removed 1 base at V and 6 bases at J, with 10 bases between. The CDR3: CASSQANEGEQYF. The CDR3 coding sequence is TGTGCCAGCAGCCAAGCGAACGAGGGCGAGCAGTACTTC.